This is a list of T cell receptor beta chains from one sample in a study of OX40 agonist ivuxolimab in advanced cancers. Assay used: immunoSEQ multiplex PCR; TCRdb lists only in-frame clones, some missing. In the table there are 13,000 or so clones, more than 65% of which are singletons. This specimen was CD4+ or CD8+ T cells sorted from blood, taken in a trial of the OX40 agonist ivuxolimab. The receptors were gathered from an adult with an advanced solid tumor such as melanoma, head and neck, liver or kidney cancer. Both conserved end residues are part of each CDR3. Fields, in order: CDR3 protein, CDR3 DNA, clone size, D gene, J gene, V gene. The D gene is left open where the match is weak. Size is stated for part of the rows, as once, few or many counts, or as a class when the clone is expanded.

CDR3 protein: CASSQGASQNTEAFF; CDR3 DNA: TGCGCCAGCAGCCAAGGAGCCTCCCAAAACACTGAAGCTTTCTTT; clone size: once; D gene: -; J gene: TRBJ1-1; V gene: TRBV4-1
CDR3 protein: CASSYVYGQLNSGNTIYF; CDR3 DNA: TGTGCCAGTAGTTACGTTTATGGGCAGCTGAACTCTGGAAACACCATATATTTT; clone size: -; D gene: -; J gene: TRBJ1-3; V gene: TRBV19
CDR3 protein: CASSPLPQSSTNEKLFF; CDR3 DNA: TGTGCCAGCAGCCCCCTCCCCCAGAGTTCAACTAATGAAAAACTGTTTTTT; clone size: -; D gene: -; J gene: TRBJ1-4; V gene: TRBV28
CDR3 protein: CASRFSGSSTDTQYF; CDR3 DNA: TGTGCCAGCAGGTTTAGCGGGTCTAGCACAGATACGCAGTATTTT; clone size: -; D gene: TRBD2; J gene: TRBJ2-3; V gene: TRBV7-2
CDR3 protein: CASSANPREATNEKLFF; CDR3 DNA: TGTGCCAGCAGCGCCAACCCAAGAGAGGCAACTAATGAAAAACTGTTTTTT; clone size: medium-sized; D gene: -; J gene: TRBJ1-4; V gene: TRBV9
CDR3 protein: CSGKGHEQFF; CDR3 DNA: TGCAGCGGGAAGGGTCATGAGCAGTTCTTC; clone size: -; D gene: -; J gene: TRBJ2-1; V gene: TRBV29-1
CDR3 protein: CASSLADAYNEQFF; CDR3 DNA: TGTGCCAGCAGCTTAGCGGATGCCTACAATGAGCAGTTCTTC; clone size: -; D gene: -; J gene: TRBJ2-1; V gene: TRBV11-2
CDR3 protein: CASSGTEGFYEQYF; CDR3 DNA: TGTGCCAGCAGTGGGACCGAAGGCTTCTACGAGCAGTACTTC; clone size: -; D gene: -; J gene: TRBJ2-7; V gene: TRBV2
CDR3 protein: CASTPLAAGELFF; CDR3 DNA: TGTGCCAGCACCCCGCTAGCGGCCGGGGAGCTGTTTTTT; clone size: -; D gene: TRBD2; J gene: TRBJ2-2; V gene: TRBV6-5
CDR3 protein: CASPGGTDTQYF; CDR3 DNA: TGTGCCAGCCCCGGAGGGACAGATACGCAGTATTTT; clone size: -; D gene: -; J gene: TRBJ2-3; V gene: TRBV2
CDR3 protein: CASSLLAGGSTDTQYF; CDR3 DNA: TGTGCCAGCAGCCTCCTAGCGGGAGGTAGCACAGATACGCAGTATTTT; clone size: -; D gene: TRBD2; J gene: TRBJ2-3; V gene: TRBV14
CDR3 protein: CASSLATEFNYGYTF; CDR3 DNA: TGTGCCAGCAGCCTCGCGACAGAGTTTAACTATGGCTACACCTTC; clone size: -; D gene: -; J gene: TRBJ1-2; V gene: TRBV14
CDR3 protein: CASSIMVRRAKNIQYF; CDR3 DNA: TGTGCCAGCAGTATTATGGTCCGGCGGGCCAAAAACATTCAGTACTTC; clone size: -; D gene: -; J gene: TRBJ2-4; V gene: TRBV27
CDR3 protein: CASSVGPNTEAFF; CDR3 DNA: TGTGCCAGCAGCGTAGGCCCGAACACTGAAGCTTTCTTT; clone size: -; D gene: -; J gene: TRBJ1-1; V gene: TRBV9
CDR3 protein: CASSLGTHQPQHF; CDR3 DNA: TGTGCCAGCAGCCTCGGGACACATCAGCCCCAGCATTTT; clone size: once; D gene: -; J gene: TRBJ1-5; V gene: TRBV5-6
CDR3 protein: CASSLVASLTDTQYF; CDR3 DNA: TGTGCCAGCAGCTTGGTAGCGAGCCTCACAGATACGCAGTATTTT; clone size: medium-sized; D gene: -; J gene: TRBJ2-3; V gene: TRBV7-3
CDR3 protein: CATSQTSGIVWNEQFF; CDR3 DNA: TGTGCCACCAGCCAGACTAGCGGGATCGTCTGGAATGAGCAGTTCTTC; clone size: -; D gene: TRBD2; J gene: TRBJ2-1; V gene: TRBV15
CDR3 protein: CASRSGTVGYNEQFF; CDR3 DNA: TGTGCCAGCAGGTCCGGGACAGTGGGCTACAATGAGCAGTTCTTC; clone size: -; D gene: TRBD1; J gene: TRBJ2-1; V gene: TRBV7-2
CDR3 protein: CASSSTGSREQYF; CDR3 DNA: TGTGCCAGTAGTTCGACTGGGTCTCGTGAGCAGTACTTC; clone size: -; D gene: -; J gene: TRBJ2-7; V gene: TRBV19
CDR3 protein: CASRKAGVSYNEQFF; CDR3 DNA: TGTGCCAGCAGGAAAGCGGGAGTCTCCTACAATGAGCAGTTCTTC; clone size: -; D gene: -; J gene: TRBJ2-1; V gene: TRBV21-1
CDR3 protein: CASSYSRTGDNEQYF; CDR3 DNA: TGTGCCAGCAGTTACTCACGGACAGGGGACAACGAGCAGTACTTC; clone size: -; D gene: TRBD1; J gene: TRBJ2-7; V gene: TRBV6-5
CDR3 protein: CASSVGQSNTEAFF; CDR3 DNA: TGTGCCAGTAGTGTTGGACAGTCGAACACTGAAGCTTTCTTT; clone size: -; D gene: -; J gene: TRBJ1-1; V gene: TRBV19